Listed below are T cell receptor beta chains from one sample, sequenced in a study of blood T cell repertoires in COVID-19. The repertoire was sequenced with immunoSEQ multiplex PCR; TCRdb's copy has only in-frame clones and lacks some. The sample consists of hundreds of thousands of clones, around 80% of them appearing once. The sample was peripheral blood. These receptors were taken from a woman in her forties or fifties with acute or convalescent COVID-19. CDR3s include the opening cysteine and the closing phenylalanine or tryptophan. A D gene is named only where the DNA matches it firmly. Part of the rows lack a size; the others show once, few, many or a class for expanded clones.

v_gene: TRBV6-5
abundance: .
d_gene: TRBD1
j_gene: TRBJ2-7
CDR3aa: CASLDRTPPYEQYF
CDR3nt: TGTGCCAGCCTGGACAGGACGCCGCCTTACGAGCAGTACTTC

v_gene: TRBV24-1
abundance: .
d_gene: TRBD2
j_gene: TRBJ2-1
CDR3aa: CATSGGAGLTYNEQFF
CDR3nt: TGTGCCACCAGTGGGGGAGCGGGACTTACCTACAATGAGCAGTTCTTC

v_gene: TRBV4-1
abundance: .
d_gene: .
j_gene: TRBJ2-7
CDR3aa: CASSQGRPGIYEQYF
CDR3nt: TGCGCCAGCAGCCAAGGTCGGCCCGGGATCTACGAGCAGTACTTC

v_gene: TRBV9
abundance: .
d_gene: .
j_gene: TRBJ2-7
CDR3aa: CASSVAPRGGEQYF
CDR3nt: TGTGCCAGCAGCGTAGCCCCACGGGGAGGCGAGCAGTACTTC

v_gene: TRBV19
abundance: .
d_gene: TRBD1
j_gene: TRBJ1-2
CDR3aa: CASSRETGGNYGYTF
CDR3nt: TGTGCCAGTAGCCGCGAAACAGGGGGGAACTATGGCTACACCTTC

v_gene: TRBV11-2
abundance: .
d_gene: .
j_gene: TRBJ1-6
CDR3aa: CASSLDRTYSPLHF
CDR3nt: TGTGCCAGCAGCTTAGACAGAACCTATTCACCCCTCCACTTT

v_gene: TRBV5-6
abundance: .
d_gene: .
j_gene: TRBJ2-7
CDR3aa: CASSLVLRGESRYEQYF
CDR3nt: TGTGCCAGCAGCTTGGTACTTCGCGGGGAGTCCCGCTACGAGCAGTACTTC

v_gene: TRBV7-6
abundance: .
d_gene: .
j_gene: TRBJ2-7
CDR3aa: CASSSSGSGSYEQYF
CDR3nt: TGTGCCAGCAGCTCGAGTGGTAGCGGATCCTACGAGCAGTACTTC

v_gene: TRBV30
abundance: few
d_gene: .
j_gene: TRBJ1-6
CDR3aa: CAQDSGNSPLHF
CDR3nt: TGTGCCCAAGACAGTGGGAATTCACCCCTCCACTTT

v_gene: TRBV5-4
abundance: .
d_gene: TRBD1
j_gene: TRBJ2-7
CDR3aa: CASSPGTEPYEQYF
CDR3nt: TGTGCCAGCAGCCCCGGGACAGAGCCCTACGAGCAGTACTTC

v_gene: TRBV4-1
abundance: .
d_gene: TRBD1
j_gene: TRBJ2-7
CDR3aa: CASSQGQGSYEQYF
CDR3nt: TGCGCCAGCAGCCAGGGACAGGGCTCCTACGAGCAGTACTTC

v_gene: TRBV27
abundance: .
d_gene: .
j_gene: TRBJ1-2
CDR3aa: CASSSNTGREGYTF
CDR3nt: TGTGCCAGCAGTTCCAATACAGGAAGAGAAGGCTACACCTTC

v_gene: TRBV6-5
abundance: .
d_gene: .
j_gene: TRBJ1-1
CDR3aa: CALQGNTEAFF
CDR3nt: TGTGCCTTACAGGGGAACACTGAAGCTTTCTTT

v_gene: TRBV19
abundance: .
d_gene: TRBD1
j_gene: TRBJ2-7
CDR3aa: CASSRTGGSYEQYF
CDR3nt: TGTGCCAGTAGCCGGACAGGGGGTTCCTACGAGCAGTACTTC

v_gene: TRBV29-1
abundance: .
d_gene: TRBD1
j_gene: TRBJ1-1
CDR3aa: CSVGQGSEAFF
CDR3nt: TGCAGCGTTGGACAGGGAAGTGAAGCTTTCTTT

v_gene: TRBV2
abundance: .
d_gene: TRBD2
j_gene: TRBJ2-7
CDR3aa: CASSERGRAYEQYF
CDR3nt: TGTGCCAGCAGTGAACGGGGGAGGGCCTACGAGCAGTACTTC

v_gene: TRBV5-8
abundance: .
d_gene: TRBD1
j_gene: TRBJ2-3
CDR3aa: CASSLVGQAFTDTQYF
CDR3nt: TGTGCCAGCAGCTTGGTTGGACAGGCGTTCACAGATACGCAGTATTTT

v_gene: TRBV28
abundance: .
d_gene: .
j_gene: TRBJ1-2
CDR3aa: CASSLSTGGDGYTF
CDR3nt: TGTGCCAGCAGTTTATCGACTGGGGGGGATGGCTACACCTTC

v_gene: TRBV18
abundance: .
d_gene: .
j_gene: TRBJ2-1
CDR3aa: CASSLQRVDEQFF
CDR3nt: TGTGCCAGCTCCCTTCAGCGAGTAGATGAGCAGTTCTTC

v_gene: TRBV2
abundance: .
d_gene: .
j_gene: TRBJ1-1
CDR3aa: CASSREGMNTEAFF
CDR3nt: TGTGCCAGCAGCAGGGAGGGGATGAACACTGAAGCTTTCTTT

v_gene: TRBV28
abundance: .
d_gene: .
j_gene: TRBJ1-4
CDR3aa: CASSYAGAGDEKLFF
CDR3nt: TGTGCCAGCAGTTATGCTGGGGCAGGGGATGAAAAACTGTTTTTT

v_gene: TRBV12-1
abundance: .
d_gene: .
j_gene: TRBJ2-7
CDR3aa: CASTLPGGATSYEQYF
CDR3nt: TGTGCCAGCACCCTGCCCGGGGGAGCAACTTCCTACGAGCAGTACTTC

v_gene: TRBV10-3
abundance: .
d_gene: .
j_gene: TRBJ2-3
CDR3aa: CAISVGQLDTQYF
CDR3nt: TGTGCCATCTCAGTCGGACAGCTAGATACGCAGTATTTT

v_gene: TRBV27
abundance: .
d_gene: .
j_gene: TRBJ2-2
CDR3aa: CASSRAPGELFF
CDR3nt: TGTGCCAGCAGCAGGGCCCCCGGGGAGCTGTTTTTT

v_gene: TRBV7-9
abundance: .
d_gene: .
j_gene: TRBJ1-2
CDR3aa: CASSLGTGGYGYTF
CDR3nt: TGTGCCAGCAGCTTAGGTACCGGTGGCTATGGCTACACCTTC

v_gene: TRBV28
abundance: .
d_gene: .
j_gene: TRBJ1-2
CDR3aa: CASSFGSNYGYTF
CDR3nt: TGTGCCAGCAGCTTCGGGTCGAACTATGGCTACACCTTC

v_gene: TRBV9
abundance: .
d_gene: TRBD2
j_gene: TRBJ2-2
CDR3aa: CASSVAGGGTGELFF
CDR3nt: TGTGCCAGCAGCGTAGCGGGAGGGGGCACCGGGGAGCTGTTTTTT

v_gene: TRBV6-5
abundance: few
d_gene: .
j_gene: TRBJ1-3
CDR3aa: CASSRPTGNTIYF
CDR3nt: TGTGCCAGCAGCCGCCCGACAGGAAACACCATATATTTT

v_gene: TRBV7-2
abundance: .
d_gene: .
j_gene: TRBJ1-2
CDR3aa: CASSPTRDGGYTF
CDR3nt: TGTGCCAGCAGCCCCACCCGGGATGGCGGCTACACCTTC

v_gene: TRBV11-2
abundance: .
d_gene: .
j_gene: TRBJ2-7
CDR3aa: CASSRGLSPAEQYF
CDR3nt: TGTGCCAGCAGCCGGGGACTCTCACCCGCCGAGCAGTACTTC

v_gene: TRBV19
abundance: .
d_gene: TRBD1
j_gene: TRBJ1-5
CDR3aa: CASSTNRGFGNQPQHF
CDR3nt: TGTGCCAGTAGTACCAACAGGGGGTTCGGGAATCAGCCCCAGCATTTT

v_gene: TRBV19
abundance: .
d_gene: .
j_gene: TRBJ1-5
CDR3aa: CASSIPPAEVKANQPQHF
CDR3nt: TGTGCCAGTAGTATCCCCCCAGCTGAGGTAAAGGCCAATCAGCCCCAGCATTTT

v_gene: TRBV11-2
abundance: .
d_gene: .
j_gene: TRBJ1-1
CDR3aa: CASSRTVNTEAFF
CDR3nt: TGTGCCAGCAGCCGTACGGTGAACACTGAAGCTTTCTTT

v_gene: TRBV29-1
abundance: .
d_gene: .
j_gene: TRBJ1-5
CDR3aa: CSVATVPNQPQHF
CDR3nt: TGCAGCGTTGCGACAGTGCCGAATCAGCCCCAGCATTTT

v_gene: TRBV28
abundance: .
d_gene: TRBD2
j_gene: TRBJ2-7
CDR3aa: CASSAPGLAGPYEQYF
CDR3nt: TGTGCCAGCAGCGCACCGGGACTAGCGGGACCTTACGAGCAGTACTTC

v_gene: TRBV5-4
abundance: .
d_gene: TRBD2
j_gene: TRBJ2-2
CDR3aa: CASSQGSGRASGELFF
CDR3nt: TGTGCCAGCAGCCAAGGTAGCGGGAGGGCAAGCGGGGAGCTGTTTTTT

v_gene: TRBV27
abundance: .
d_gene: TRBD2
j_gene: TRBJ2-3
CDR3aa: CASNKMAGGLSGSTQYF
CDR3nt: TGTGCCAGCAACAAAATGGCGGGAGGGCTCTCCGGGTCCACGCAGTATTTT

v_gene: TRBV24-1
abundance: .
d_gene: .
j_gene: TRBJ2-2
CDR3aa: CATSDLEAGTNTGELFF
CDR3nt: TGTGCCACCAGTGATTTGGAGGCGGGGACGAACACCGGGGAGCTGTTTTTT

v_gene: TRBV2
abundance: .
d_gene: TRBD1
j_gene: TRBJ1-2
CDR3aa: CASRGTGKTLYGYTF
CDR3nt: TGTGCCAGCAGGGGGACAGGGAAAACCCTCTATGGCTACACCTTC

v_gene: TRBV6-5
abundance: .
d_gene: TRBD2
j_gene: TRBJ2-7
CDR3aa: CASRTAGGGEQYF
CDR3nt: TGTGCCAGCAGAACTGCTGGGGGGGGCGAGCAGTACTTC

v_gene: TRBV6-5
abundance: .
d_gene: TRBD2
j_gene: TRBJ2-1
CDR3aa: CASSYRSGSSDEQFF
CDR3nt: TGTGCCAGCAGTTACAGGAGCGGGAGCTCCGATGAGCAGTTCTTC

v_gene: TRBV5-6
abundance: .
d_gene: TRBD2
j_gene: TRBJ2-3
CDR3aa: CASSHGRVGTDTQYF
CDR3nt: TGTGCCAGCAGCCACGGGAGGGTAGGCACAGATACGCAGTATTTT

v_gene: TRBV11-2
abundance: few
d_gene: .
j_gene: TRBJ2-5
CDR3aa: CASSLDSRGTQYF
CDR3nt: TGTGCCAGCAGCTTAGATAGTAGGGGGACCCAGTACTTC

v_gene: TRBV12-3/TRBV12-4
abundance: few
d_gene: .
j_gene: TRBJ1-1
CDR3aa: CASSRGKNTEAFF
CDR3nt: TGTGCCAGCAGTCGGGGGAAGAACACTGAAGCTTTCTTT

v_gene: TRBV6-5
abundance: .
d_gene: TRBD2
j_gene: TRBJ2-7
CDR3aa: CASNPRFAGEYEQYF
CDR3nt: TGTGCCAGCAATCCCCGATTTGCGGGAGAATACGAGCAGTACTTC

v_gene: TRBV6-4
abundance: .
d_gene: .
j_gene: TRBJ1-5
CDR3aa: CASSALRDNKRQPQHF
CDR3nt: TGTGCCAGCAGTGCCCTCCGGGACAATAAGAGGCAGCCCCAGCATTTT

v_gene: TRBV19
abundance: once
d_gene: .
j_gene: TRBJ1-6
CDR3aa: CASSILKRGSYNSPLHF
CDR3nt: TGTGCCAGTAGTATCCTCAAGAGGGGGTCTTATAATTCACCCCTCCACTTT

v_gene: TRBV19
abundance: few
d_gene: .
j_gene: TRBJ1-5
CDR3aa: CASSIRLGGSNQPQHF
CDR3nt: TGTGCCAGTAGTATTCGTCTCGGGGGGAGCAATCAGCCCCAGCATTTT

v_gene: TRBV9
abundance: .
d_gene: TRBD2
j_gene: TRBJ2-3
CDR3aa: CASSALGGRGDTQYF
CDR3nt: TGTGCCAGCAGCGCCCTTGGCGGGAGGGGGGATACGCAGTATTTT

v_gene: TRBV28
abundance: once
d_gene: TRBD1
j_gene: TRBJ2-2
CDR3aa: CASSLWGQGYGELFF
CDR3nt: TGTGCCAGCAGTTTATGGGGACAGGGGTACGGGGAGCTGTTTTTT

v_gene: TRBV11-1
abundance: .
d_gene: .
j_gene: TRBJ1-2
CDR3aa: CASTPHGRDKGYTF
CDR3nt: TGTGCCAGCACCCCCCACGGCAGGGATAAGGGCTACACCTTC

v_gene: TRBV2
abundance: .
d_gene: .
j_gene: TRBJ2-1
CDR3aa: CASSGGSYNEQFF
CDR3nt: TGTGCCAGCAGTGGCGGGTCCTACAATGAGCAGTTCTTC

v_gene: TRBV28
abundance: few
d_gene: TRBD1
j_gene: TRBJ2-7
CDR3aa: CASSPGTVPFGQYF
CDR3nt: TGTGCCAGCAGCCCAGGGACAGTTCCCTTTGGGCAGTACTTC

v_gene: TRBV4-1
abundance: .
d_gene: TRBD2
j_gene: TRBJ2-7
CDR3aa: CASSQDGGASGSRGYEQYF
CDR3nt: TGCGCCAGCAGCCAAGATGGGGGGGCTAGCGGGAGTCGAGGGTACGAGCAGTACTTC

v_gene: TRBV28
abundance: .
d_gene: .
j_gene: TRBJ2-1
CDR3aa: CASSSPTALRSYNEQFF
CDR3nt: TGTGCCAGCAGTTCACCCACCGCACTAAGGTCCTACAATGAGCAGTTCTTC

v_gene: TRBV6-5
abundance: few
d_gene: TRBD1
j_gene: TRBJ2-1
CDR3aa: CASVRDRGYNEQFF
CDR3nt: TGTGCCAGCGTCCGGGACAGGGGCTACAATGAGCAGTTCTTC

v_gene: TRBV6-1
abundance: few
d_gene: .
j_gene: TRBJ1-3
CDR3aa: CASSEAVRTDAGNTIYF
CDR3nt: TGTGCCAGCAGTGAAGCGGTAAGGACTGACGCTGGAAACACCATATATTTT